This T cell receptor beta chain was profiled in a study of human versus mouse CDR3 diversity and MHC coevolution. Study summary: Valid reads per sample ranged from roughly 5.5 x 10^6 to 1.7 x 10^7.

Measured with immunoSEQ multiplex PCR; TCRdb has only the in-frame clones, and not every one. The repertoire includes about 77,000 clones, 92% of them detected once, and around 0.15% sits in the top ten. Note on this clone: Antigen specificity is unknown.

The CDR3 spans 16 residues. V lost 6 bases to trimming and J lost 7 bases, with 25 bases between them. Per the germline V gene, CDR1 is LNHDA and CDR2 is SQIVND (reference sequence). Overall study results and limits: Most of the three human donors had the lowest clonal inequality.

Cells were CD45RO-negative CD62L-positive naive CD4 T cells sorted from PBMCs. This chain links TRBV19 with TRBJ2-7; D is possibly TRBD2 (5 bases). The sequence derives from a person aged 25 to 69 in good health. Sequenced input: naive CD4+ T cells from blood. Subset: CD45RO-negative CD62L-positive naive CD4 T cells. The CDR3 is CASSMGSGLARWEQYF. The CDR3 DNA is TGTGCCAGTAGCATGGGGTCTGGGCTAGCTCGATGGGAGCAGTACTTC.